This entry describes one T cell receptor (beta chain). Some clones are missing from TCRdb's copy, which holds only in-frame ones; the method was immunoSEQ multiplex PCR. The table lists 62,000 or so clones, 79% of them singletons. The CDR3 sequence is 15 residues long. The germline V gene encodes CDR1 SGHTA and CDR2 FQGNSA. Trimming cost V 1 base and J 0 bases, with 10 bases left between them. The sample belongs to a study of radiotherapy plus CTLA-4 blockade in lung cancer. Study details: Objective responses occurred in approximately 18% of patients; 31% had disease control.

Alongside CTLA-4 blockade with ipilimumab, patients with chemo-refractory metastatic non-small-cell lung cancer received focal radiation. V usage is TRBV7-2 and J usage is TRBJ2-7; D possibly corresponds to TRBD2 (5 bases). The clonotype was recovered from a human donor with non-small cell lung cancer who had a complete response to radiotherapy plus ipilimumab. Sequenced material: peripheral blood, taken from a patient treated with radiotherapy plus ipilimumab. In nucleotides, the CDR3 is TGTGCCAGCAGCTTAGAACGGGGAGCCTCCTACGAGCAGTACTTC. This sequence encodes CASSLERGASYEQYF. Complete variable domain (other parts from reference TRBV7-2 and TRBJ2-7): GAGVSQSPSNKVTEKGKDVELRCDPISGHTALYWYRQSLGQGLEFLIYFQGNSAPDKSGLPSDRFSAERTGGSVSTLTIQRTQQEDSAVYLCASSLERGASYEQYFGPGTRLTVT.